These 17 T cell receptor beta chains share one sample of origin, sequenced in a study of blood T cells in healthy people across ages. PCR was performed a second time for about 7 to 12 cycles using a sample-barcoded 5' primer and a J-beta primer mix. A single record per CDR3 protein comes from TCRdb applying MiXCR to the 5' RACE reads. This sample yields 950,000 to 1,200,000 distinct CDR3 sequences, of which approximately 38% are seen a single time; approximately 14% belongs to the top ten. The sequenced sample was blood. The origin of the receptors is a man aged 18 to 29 in good health.

The V and J genes are TRBV20-1 and TRBJ2-1; D is perhaps TRBD2 (5 bases). With 6 bases removed from V and 5 bases from J, the gap between germline ends came to 11 bases. This CDR3 is 12 amino acids long. Germline CDR1 reads DFQATT; CDR2 reads SNEGSKA (reference sequence). CDR3 amino acids: CSAAEGDNEQFF. CDR3 DNA sequence: TGCAGTGCCGCAGAGGGTGACAATGAGCAGTTCTTC.

The table lists this clonotype with a few counts. The chain couples TRBV14 to TRBJ1-1; D call uncertain. V gave up 6 bases and J gave up 1 base, with 9 bases separating them. Germline assignment: CDR1 SGHDN and CDR2 FVKESK. CDR3 length: 13 amino acids. CDR3 DNA sequence: TGTGCCAGCAGGGACGACCAGAACACTGAAGCTTTCTTT. Residues: CASRDDQNTEAFF.

This clonotype was recorded at least ten times. This sequence joins TRBV20-1 and TRBJ1-2, with unresolved D. With 1 base removed from V and 4 bases from J, the gap between germline ends came to 4 bases. This CDR3 contains 11 residues. Per germline, CDR1 DFQATT and CDR2 SNEGSKA (reference sequence). The DNA of the CDR3 is TGCAGTGCTAGAGTAGGCTATGGCTACACCTTC. It encodes CSARVGYGYTF.

This clonotype was detected a few times. The chain recombines TRBV5-1 with TRBJ2-7, with D possibly matching TRBD2 (6 bases). The germline V and J ends were trimmed by 4 bases and 2 bases, with 10 bases remaining between them. Germline values: CDR1 SGHRS, CDR2 YFSETQ. This CDR3 is built from 13 residues. CDR3 nucleotides: TGCGCCAGCAGCCGGGGACTTACCTACGAGCAGTACTTC. Protein: CASSRGLTYEQYF.

This clonotype was recorded a few times. This chain uses TRBV12-3 or TRBV12-4 with TRBJ2-7, with 10 bases matching TRBD1. The J call may not be correct, given that the DNA end is closer to TRBJ2-5. CDR3 length: 17 residues. Here the CDR3 reads CASSVFDRGLPQETQYF. CDR3 DNA: TGTGCCAGCAGTGTCTTCGACAGGGGGCTCCCTCAAGAGACCCAGTACTTC.

This clonotype showed up just a few times. The chain couples TRBV30 to TRBJ2-1, with 8 bases matching TRBD2. Germline values: CDR1 GTSNPN, CDR2 SVGIG (reference sequence). The V segment lost 3 bases and the J segment 4 bases; nucleotides outside the gene matches: 11. The CDR3 covers 16 residues. The CDR3 nucleotides are TGTGCCTGGAGCCCCCTGCGGGGGGCCATGTACAATGAGCAGTTCTTC. It codes for CAWSPLRGAMYNEQFF.

This clonotype showed up just a few times. This chain joins TRBV4-1 and TRBJ2-1; 10 bases map to TRBD1. This CDR3 region has 19 residues. Germline trimming cut 4 bases from V and 0 bases from J; bases unmatched to any gene: 12. From germline, CDR1 is MGHRA and CDR2 YSYEKL. The CDR3 here is CASSPGGTGEESSYNEQFF. The DNA of the CDR3 is TGCGCCAGCAGCCCAGGTGGGACAGGGGAAGAGAGCTCCTACAATGAGCAGTTCTTC.

About this clonotype: A much larger clone is a single base away; this may be a read error. CDR3 residues: CSARDRRGTYNEQVF. As DNA, the CDR3 is TGCAGTGCTAGAGATCGGCGGGGAACCTACAATGAGCAGGTCTTC. The V and J genes are TRBV20-1 and TRBJ2-1; D might be TRBD2 (6 bases). CDR1 DFQATT and CDR2 SNEGSKA come from the germline V gene (reference sequence). This CDR3 has 15 residues.

The V gene is TRBV9, the J gene TRBJ2-5; 8 nucleotides agree with TRBD2. CDR1 and CDR2 (germline): SGDLS, YYNGEE. Trimming at V came to 4 bases and at J to 11 bases, leaving 13 bases not matched to a gene. The CDR3 loop spans 14 amino acids. DNA of the CDR3: TGTGCCAGCAGCCTGGGCGGGGGGCTCAATGAGCAGTACTTC. This gives the protein CASSLGGGLNEQYF.

The V gene is TRBV20-1, the J gene TRBJ2-5, with unresolved D. Gene TRBJ2-7 matches the end of the DNA better, so the J call may be wrong. Germline CDR1 is DFQATT and CDR2 is SNEGSKA (reference sequence). The length of the CDR3 is 15 residues. DNA for the CDR3: TGCAGTGCTAGAGTTGTGGGTGGCCACTCCTACGAGCAGTACTTC. Its translation: CSARVVGGHSYEQYF.

The chain links TRBV2 to TRBJ1-5; D gene unclear. CDR1 SNHLY and CDR2 FYNNEI come from the germline V gene. The V end was cut by 5 bases, the J end by 0 bases, with 17 bases between. CDR3 length: 17 residues. The DNA for the CDR3 is TGTGCCAGCAGTACACATCTGGTGGGCTATAGCAATCAGCCCCAGCATTTT. Protein: CASSTHLVGYSNQPQHF.

V is TRBV4-1 and J is TRBJ1-5, with a weak D call TRBD1 (5 bases). Trimming took off 0 bases at V and 6 bases at J, with 18 bases between the two ends. The germline V gene has CDR1 MGHRA and CDR2 YSYEKL. The CDR3 runs 17 residues. CDR3 in DNA: TGCGCCAGCAGCCAAGAGAGGGACGGTAGGAGGGGTCAGCCCCAGCATTTT. Its translation: CASSQERDGRRGQPQHF.

The table lists this clonotype with a few counts. The V and J genes are TRBV20-1 and TRBJ2-3; TRBD1 might be the D (6 bases). The V gene lost 6 bases and the J gene lost 1 base, with 11 bases spanning the gap. This CDR3 is built from 13 residues. Germline CDR1 reads DFQATT; CDR2 reads SNEGSKA (reference sequence). The CDR3 sequence: CSAEGEGTDTQYF. The CDR3 DNA follows: TGCAGTGCCGAGGGGGAAGGCACAGATACGCAGTATTTT.

As concerns this clonotype: Germline is not matched at one junction end, which may reflect a read error. J is TRBJ2-3 and V is TRBV12-3 or TRBV12-4, with D hard to call. The CDR3 totals 16 residues. The CDR3 nucleotides read TGTGCTAGCAGCCGAGGACGTGCCTCCGGCACAGATACGCAGTATTTT. It translates to CASSRGRASGTDTQYF.

Concerning this clonotype: This may be a read error: a much more frequent sequence differs by one nucleotide. The chain carries TRBV29-1 and TRBJ2-1; D is uncertain. The better agreement between TRBJ2-7 and the DNA end casts doubt on the J call. The CDR3 totals 14 residues. Germline CDR1 reads SQVTM; CDR2 reads ANQGSEA. This CDR3 reads CSVAQAWTYNEQYF. CDR3 DNA: TGCAGCGTTGCCCAGGCTTGGACCTACAATGAGCAGTACTTC.

The J gene is TRBJ2-5, the V gene TRBV20-1, with D maybe TRBD1 (5 bases). Trimming cost V 5 bases and J 4 bases, with 17 bases left between them. This CDR3 has 14 amino acids. Germline CDR1 is DFQATT and CDR2 is SNEGSKA (reference sequence). The CDR3 protein is CSAPRSGLGETQYF. In DNA form, the CDR3 reads TGCAGTGCTCCCAGATCAGGGTTGGGAGAGACCCAGTACTTC.

About this clonotype: At one boundary the junction diverges from the germline segment, which might be a read error. The V call is TRBV7-9, the J call TRBJ1-5; D ambiguous. Germline-derived CDR1 and CDR2 are SEHNR and FQNEAQ (reference sequence). This CDR3 is built from 14 residues. The DNA for the CDR3 is TGTGCCAGCAGCTTAGTGGGCAGCAATCAGCCCCGGCATTTT. It specifies CASSLVGSNQPRHF.